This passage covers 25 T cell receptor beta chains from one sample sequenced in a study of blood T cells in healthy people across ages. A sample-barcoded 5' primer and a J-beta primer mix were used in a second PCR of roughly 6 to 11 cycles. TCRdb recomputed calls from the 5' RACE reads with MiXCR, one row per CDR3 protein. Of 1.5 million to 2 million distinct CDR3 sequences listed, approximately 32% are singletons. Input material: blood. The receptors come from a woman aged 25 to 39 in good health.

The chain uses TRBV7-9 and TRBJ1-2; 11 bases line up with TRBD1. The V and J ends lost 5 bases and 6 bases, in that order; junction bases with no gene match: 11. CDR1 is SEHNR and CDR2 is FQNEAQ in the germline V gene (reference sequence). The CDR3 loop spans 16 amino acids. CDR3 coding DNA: TGTGCCAGCAGCACCACCCTGGGACAGGGGGTCGATGGCTACACCTTC. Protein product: CASSTTLGQGVDGYTF.

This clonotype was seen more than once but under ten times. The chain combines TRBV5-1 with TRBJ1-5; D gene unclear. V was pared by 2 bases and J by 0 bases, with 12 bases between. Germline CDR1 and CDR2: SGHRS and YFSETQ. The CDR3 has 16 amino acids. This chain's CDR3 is CASSLSGSYSNQPQHF. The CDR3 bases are TGCGCCAGCAGCTTATCGGGATCCTATAGCAATCAGCCCCAGCATTTT.

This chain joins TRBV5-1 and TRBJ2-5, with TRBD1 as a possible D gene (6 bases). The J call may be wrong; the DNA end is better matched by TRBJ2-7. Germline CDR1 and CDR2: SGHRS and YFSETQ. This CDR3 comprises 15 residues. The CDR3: CASSLEVRGVDEQYF. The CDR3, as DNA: TGCGCCAGCAGCTTGGAGGTCAGGGGTGTCGACGAGCAGTACTTC.

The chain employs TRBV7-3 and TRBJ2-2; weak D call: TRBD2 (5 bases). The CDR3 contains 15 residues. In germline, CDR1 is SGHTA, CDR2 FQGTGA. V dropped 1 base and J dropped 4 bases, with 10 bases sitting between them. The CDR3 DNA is TGTGCCAGCAGCTTAATTGGAGGAACCACCGGGGAGCTGTTTTTT. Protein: CASSLIGGTTGELFF.

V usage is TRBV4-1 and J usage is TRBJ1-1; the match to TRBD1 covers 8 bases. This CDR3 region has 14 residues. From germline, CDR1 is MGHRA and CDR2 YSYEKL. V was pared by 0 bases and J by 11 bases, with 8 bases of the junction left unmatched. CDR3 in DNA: TGCGCCAGCAGCCAAGACCGGACAGGGCCTGGGGCTTTCTTT. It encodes CASSQDRTGPGAFF.

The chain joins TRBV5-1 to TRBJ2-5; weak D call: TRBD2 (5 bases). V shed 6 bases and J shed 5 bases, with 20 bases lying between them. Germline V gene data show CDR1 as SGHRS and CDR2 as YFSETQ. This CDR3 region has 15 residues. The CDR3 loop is CASNRLPGESETQYF. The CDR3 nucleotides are TGCGCCAGCAATCGGCTCCCCGGGGAATCGGAGACCCAGTACTTC.

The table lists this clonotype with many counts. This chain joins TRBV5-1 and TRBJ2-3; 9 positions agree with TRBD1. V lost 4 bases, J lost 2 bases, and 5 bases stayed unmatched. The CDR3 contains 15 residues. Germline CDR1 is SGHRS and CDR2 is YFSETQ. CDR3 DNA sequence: TGCGCCAGCAGCCGGGGACAGGGACTCACAGATACGCAGTATTTT. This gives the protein CASSRGQGLTDTQYF.

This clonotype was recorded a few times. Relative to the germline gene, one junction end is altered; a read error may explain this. CDR3 region: CRARTYNEQFF. CDR3 sequence (DNA): TGCAGGGCTAGAACCTACAATGAGCAGTTCTTC. The V call is TRBV20-1, the J call TRBJ2-1; D is unresolved. This CDR3 is built from 11 residues. Per the germline V gene, CDR1 is DFQATT and CDR2 is SNEGSKA (reference sequence).

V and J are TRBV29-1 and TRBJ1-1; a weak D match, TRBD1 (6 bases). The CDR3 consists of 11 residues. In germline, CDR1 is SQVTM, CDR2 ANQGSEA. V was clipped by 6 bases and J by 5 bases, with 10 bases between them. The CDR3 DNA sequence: TGCAGCGTCGACAGGAGGACTGAAGCTTTCTTT. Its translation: CSVDRRTEAFF.

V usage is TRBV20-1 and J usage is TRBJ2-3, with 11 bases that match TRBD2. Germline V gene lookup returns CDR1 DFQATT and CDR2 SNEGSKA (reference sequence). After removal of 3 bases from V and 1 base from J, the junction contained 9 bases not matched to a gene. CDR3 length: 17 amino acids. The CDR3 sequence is CSASNFGTSGGTDTQYF. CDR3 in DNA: TGCAGTGCTAGTAATTTCGGGACTAGCGGAGGCACAGATACGCAGTATTTT.

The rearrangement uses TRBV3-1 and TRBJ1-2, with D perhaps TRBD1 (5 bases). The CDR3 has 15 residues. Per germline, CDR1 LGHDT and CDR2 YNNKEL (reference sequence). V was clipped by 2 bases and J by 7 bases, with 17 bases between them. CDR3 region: CASSQSEGPGGGYTF. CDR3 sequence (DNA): TGTGCCAGCAGCCAATCGGAGGGACCTGGGGGTGGCTACACCTTC.

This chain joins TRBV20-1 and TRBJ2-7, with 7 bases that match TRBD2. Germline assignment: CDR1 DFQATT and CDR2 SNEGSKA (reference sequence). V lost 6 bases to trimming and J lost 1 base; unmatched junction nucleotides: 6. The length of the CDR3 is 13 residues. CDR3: CSAGTTLSYEQYF. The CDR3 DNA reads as TGCAGTGCGGGGACTACCCTTTCCTACGAGCAGTACTTC.

The CDR3 DNA reads TGTGCCAGCAGCCATCGGACTAGCGGGCCCGGGGAGCTGTTTTTT. Translation: CASSHRTSGPGELFF. The gene calls are TRBV3-1 and TRBJ2-2; TRBD2 matches at 11 bases. The CDR3 sequence is 15 residues long. Germline V lookup: CDR1 LGHDT, CDR2 YNNKEL (reference sequence). The J segment lost 6 bases and the V segment lost 3 bases, leaving 3 bases of the junction unmatched.

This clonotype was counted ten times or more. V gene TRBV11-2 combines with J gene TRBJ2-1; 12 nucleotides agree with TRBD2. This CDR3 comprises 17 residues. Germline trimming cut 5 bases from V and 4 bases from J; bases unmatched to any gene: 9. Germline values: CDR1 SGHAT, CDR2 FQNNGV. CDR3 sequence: CASSPRLAGDGYNEQFF. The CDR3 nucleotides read TGTGCCAGCAGCCCTAGACTAGCGGGAGACGGGTACAATGAGCAGTTCTTC.

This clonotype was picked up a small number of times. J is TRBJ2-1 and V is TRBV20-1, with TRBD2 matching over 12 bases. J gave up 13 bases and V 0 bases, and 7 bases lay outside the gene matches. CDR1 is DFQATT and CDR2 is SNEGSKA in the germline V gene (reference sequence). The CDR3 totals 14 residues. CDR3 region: CSARDPSGRAYQFF. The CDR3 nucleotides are TGCAGTGCTAGAGATCCTAGCGGGAGGGCCTATCAGTTCTTC.

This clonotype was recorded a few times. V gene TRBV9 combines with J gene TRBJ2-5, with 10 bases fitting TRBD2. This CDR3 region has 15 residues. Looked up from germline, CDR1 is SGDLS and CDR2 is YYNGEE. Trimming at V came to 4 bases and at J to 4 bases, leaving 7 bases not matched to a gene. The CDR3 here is CASSPSAGGLETQYF. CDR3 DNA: TGTGCCAGCAGCCCCTCAGCGGGGGGGCTAGAGACCCAGTACTTC.

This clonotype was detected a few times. The CDR3 nucleotides are TGTGCCTGGAGATGGTTTAGGAATGAGCAGTTCTTC. This translates into CAWRWFRNEQFF. V usage is TRBV30 and J usage is TRBJ2-1; D gene ambiguous. The CDR3 totals 12 residues. Germline-derived CDR1 and CDR2 are GTSNPN and SVGIG (reference sequence). Trimming pared 3 bases from V and 7 bases from J, leaving 10 bases between.

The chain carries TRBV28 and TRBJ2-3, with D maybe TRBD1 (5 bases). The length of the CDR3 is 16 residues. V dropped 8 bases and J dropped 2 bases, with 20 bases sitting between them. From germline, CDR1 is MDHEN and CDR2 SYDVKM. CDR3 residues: CASLTEGAQNTDTQYF. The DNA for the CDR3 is TGTGCCAGCCTGACTGAAGGGGCACAGAACACAGATACGCAGTATTTT.

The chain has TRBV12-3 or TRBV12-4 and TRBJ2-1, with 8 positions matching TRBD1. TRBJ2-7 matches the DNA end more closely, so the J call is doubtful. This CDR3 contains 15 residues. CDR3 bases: TGTGCCAGCAGGAACGACAGGGGACCCTACAATGAGCAGTACTTC. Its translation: CASRNDRGPYNEQYF.

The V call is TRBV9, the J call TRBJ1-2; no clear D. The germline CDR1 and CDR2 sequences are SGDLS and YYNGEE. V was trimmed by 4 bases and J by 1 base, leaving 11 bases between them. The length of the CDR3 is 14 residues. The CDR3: CASSPRTFNYGYTF. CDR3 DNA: TGTGCCAGCAGCCCCCGGACCTTTAACTATGGCTACACCTTC.

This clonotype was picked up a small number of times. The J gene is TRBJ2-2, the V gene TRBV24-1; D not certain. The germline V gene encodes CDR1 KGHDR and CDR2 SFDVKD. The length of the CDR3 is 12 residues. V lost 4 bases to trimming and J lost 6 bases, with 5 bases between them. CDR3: CATSDPPGELFF. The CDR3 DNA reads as TGTGCCACCAGTGACCCCCCCGGGGAGCTGTTTTTT.

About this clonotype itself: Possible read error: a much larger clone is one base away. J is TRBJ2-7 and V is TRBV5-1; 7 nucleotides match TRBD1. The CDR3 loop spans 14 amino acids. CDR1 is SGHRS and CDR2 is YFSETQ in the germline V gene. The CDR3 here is CASSLEGTAYKQYF. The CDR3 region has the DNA TGCGCCAGCAGCTTGGAGGGGACAGCCTACAAGCAGTACTTC.

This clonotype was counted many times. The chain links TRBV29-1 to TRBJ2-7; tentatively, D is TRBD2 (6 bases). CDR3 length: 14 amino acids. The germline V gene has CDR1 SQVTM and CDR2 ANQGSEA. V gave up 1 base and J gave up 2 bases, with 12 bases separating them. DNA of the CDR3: TGCAGCGTTGAAGCCTCGGGGGAGCCCTACGAGCAGTACTTC. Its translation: CSVEASGEPYEQYF.

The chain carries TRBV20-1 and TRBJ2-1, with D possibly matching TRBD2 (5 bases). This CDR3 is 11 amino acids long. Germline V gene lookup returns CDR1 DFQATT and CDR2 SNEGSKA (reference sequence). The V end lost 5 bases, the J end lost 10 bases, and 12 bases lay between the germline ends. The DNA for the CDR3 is TGCAGTGCTTCAAGCCGAGGGGAGCAGTTCTTC. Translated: CSASSRGEQFF.

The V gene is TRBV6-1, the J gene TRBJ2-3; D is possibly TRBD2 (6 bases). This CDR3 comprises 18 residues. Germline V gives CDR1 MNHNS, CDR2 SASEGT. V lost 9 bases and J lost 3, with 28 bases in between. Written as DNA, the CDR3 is TGTGCCAGTGTTATAGGGAACCCCGGGACGGGAGCGACAGATACGCAGTATTTT. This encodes CASVIGNPGTGATDTQYF.